These T cell receptor beta chains were read from a single sample in a study of T cells expressing NK-cell markers. TCRdb reprocessed the 5' RACE reads and keeps a single row for each CDR3 protein, giving no DNA. Listed are around 470,000 distinct CDR3 sequences; more than 1.4% falls within the top ten. Sequenced: blood T cells: a sorted CD56 or NKG2C T cell subset, CD4+ or CD8+ T cells, or bulk PBMC T cells (not recorded which). The origin of the receptors is a woman aged 50 to 60 in good health. Both conserved end residues are part of each CDR3. The order of the fields is V gene, J gene, CDR3 protein.

v_call: TRBV6-2/TRBV6-3; j_call: TRBJ2-1; cdr3_aa: CASRSTSTNEQFF
v_call: TRBV11-2; j_call: TRBJ2-3; cdr3_aa: CASSPSGQGATDTQYF
v_call: TRBV7-2; j_call: TRBJ2-2; cdr3_aa: CASSLTSGHGELFF
v_call: TRBV4-1; j_call: TRBJ2-5; cdr3_aa: CASSQGSEETQYF
v_call: TRBV27; j_call: TRBJ2-5; cdr3_aa: CASSRQPSGSGKTQYF
v_call: TRBV6-5; j_call: TRBJ2-2; cdr3_aa: CASGGGSAAGELFF
v_call: TRBV29-1; j_call: TRBJ1-1; cdr3_aa: CSVEVQGRWTEAFF
v_call: TRBV3-1; j_call: TRBJ1-2; cdr3_aa: CASSQLGESEHGYTF
v_call: TRBV29-1; j_call: TRBJ2-6; cdr3_aa: CSVQPATGLSGANVLTF
v_call: TRBV13; j_call: TRBJ2-7; cdr3_aa: CASSLGGLGHEQYF
v_call: TRBV4-1; j_call: TRBJ2-7; cdr3_aa: CASSQVGYEQYF
v_call: TRBV7-8; j_call: TRBJ2-3; cdr3_aa: CASSFLAIVTDTQYF
v_call: TRBV6-5; j_call: TRBJ2-7; cdr3_aa: CASSMGQGSQQYF
v_call: TRBV3-1; j_call: TRBJ2-1; cdr3_aa: CASSTQPDNEQFF
v_call: TRBV7-8; j_call: TRBJ2-5; cdr3_aa: CASSLGRVAGATSRETQYF
v_call: TRBV5-1; j_call: TRBJ2-1; cdr3_aa: CASHPAVGDNEQFF
v_call: TRBV30; j_call: TRBJ1-3; cdr3_aa: CAWRHQGNTIYF
v_call: TRBV6-4; j_call: TRBJ2-1; cdr3_aa: CASSERTATPYNEQFF
v_call: TRBV18; j_call: TRBJ1-2; cdr3_aa: CASSAERIYGYTF
v_call: TRBV5-8; j_call: TRBJ2-1; cdr3_aa: CASSPGLAFSEQFF
v_call: TRBV10-3; j_call: TRBJ1-2; cdr3_aa: CAISESRTGNQDGYTF
v_call: TRBV25-1; j_call: TRBJ2-5; cdr3_aa: CASTDRRGQETQYF
v_call: TRBV6-5; j_call: TRBJ2-3; cdr3_aa: CALSAGGAPGPPQYF
v_call: TRBV12-3/TRBV12-4; j_call: TRBJ1-1; cdr3_aa: CASNPGGAGTEAFF
v_call: TRBV9; j_call: TRBJ2-5; cdr3_aa: CASSYSWQQETQYF
v_call: TRBV19; j_call: TRBJ1-1; cdr3_aa: CASRPPLLRDTEAFF
v_call: TRBV12-1; j_call: TRBJ2-6; cdr3_aa: CASSPARGPGANVLTF